This entry features one T cell receptor (beta chain) sequence. Its antigen remains unknown. Total pancreatectomy with islet autotransplantation was the source of the chronic pancreatitis pancreas tissue. Patients with known diabetes were not included. Clones were read by immunoSEQ multiplex PCR, and TCRdb kept only the in-frame ones, dropping some. Altogether approximately 9,800 clones are present, roughly 80% being singletons, with the ten largest covering 11% to 15%. Germline V gives CDR1 MNHEY, CDR2 SVGAGI. This CDR3 spans 14 amino acids. The trim removed 7 bases at V and 4 bases at J, leaving 8 bases unmatched. This entry is derived from a study of immune characteristics of hereditary and idiopathic chronic pancreatitis. Study-wide points: Chronic pancreatitis from alcohol use was left out of the study. Both chronic pancreatitis groups had higher TCRbeta diversity and lower clonality than controls. Hereditary versus idiopathic pancreatitis showed different Vbeta-Jbeta usage, including TRBV10, TRBV19, TRBV23, TRBV5.

This TCR came from a human donor with chronic pancreatitis. What was sequenced was pancreas tissue with idiopathic chronic pancreatitis. This chain uses TRBV6-5 with TRBJ1-2; TRBD1 agrees at 8 bases. This CDR3 is CASKQGVGVYGYTF. In DNA form, the CDR3 reads TGTGCCAGCAAACAGGGGGTGGGGGTCTATGGCTACACCTTC.